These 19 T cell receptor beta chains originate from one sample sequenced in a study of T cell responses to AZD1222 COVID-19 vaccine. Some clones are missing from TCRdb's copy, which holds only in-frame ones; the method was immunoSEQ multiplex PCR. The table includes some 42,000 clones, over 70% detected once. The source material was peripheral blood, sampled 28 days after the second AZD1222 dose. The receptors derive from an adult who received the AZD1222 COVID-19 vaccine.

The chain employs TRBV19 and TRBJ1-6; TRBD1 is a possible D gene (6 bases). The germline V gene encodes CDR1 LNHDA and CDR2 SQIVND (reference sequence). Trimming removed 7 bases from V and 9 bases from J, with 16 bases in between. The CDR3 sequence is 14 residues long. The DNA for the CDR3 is TGTGCCAGTACAGGTCCAGGGGTAGGTTCACCCCTCCACTTT. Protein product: CASTGPGVGSPLHF. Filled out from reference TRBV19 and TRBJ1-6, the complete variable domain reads DGGITQSPKYLFRKEGQNVTLSCEQNLNHDAMYWYRQDPGQGLRLIYYSQIVNDFQKGDIAEGYSVSREKKESFPLTVTSAQKNPTAFYLCASTGPGVGSPLHFGNGTRLTVT.

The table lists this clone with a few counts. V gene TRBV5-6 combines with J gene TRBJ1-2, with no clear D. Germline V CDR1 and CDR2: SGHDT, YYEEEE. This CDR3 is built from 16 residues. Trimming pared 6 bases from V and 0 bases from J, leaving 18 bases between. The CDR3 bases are TGTGCCAGCACCCGACTCGGAGGACTGGCTAACTATGGCTACACCTTC. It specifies CASTRLGGLANYGYTF.

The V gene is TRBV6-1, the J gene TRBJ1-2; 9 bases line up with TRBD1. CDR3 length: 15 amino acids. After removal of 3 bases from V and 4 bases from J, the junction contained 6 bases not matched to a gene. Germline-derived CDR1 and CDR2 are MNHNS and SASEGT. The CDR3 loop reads CASSEQQGAIYGYTF. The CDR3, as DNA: TGTGCCAGCAGTGAGCAACAGGGGGCGATCTATGGCTACACCTTC.

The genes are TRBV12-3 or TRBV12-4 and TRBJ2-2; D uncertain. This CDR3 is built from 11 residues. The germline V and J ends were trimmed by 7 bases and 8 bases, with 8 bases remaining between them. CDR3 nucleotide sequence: TGTGCCAGCACCCTGGGTGGGGAGCTGTTTTTT. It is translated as CASTLGGELFF.

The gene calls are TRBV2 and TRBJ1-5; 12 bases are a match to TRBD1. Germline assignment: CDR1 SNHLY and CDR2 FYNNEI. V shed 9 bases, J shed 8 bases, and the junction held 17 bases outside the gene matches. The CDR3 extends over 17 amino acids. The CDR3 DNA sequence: TGTGCCAGTAAAATGGGGACAGGGGGCTGGGGCTTCGAGCCCCAGCATTTT. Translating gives CASKMGTGGWGFEPQHF.

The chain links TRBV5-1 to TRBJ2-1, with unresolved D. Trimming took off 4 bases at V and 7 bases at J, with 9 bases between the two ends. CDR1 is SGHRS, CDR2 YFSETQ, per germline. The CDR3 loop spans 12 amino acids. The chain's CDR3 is CASSLTRNEQFF. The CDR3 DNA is TGCGCCAGCAGCCTAACACGGAATGAGCAGTTCTTC.

The CDR3 DNA reads TGTGCCAGCAGCTTGGCCAGAACCCTTGGCTACACCTTC. Amino acids: CASSLARTLGYTF. The V call is TRBV5-4, the J call TRBJ1-2; no definite D call. Trimming pared 0 bases from V and 7 bases from J, leaving 10 bases between. Looked up from germline, CDR1 is SGHNT and CDR2 is YYREEE (reference sequence). This CDR3 comprises 13 residues.

The CDR3, as DNA: TGCGCCAGCAGCTTGGTGGGCCTGGGTGTGGCGGCTGAAGCTTTCTTT. It is translated as CASSLVGLGVAAEAFF. The rearrangement joins TRBV5-1 to TRBJ1-1, with unresolved D. Trimming pared 0 bases from V and 6 bases from J, leaving 18 bases between. The germline gives CDR1 SGHRS, CDR2 YFSETQ. CDR3 length: 16 amino acids.

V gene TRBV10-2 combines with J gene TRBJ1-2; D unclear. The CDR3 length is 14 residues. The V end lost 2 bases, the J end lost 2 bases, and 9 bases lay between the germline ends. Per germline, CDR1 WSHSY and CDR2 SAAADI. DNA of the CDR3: TGCGCCAGCAGTGAGCGGGCAGAAAACTATGGCTACACCTTC. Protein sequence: CASSERAENYGYTF.

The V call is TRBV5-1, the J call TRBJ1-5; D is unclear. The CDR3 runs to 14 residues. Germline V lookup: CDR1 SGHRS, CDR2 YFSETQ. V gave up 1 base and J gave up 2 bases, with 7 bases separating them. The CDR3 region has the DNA TGCGCCAGCAGCTTGTCCCCAGGCAATCAGCCCCAGCATTTT. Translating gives CASSLSPGNQPQHF.

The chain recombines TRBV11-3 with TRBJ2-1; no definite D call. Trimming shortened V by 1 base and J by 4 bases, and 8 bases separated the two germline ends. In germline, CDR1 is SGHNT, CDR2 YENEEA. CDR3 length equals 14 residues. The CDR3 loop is CASSLGGAYNEQFF. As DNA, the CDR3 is TGTGCCAGCAGCTTAGGCGGCGCGTACAATGAGCAGTTCTTC.

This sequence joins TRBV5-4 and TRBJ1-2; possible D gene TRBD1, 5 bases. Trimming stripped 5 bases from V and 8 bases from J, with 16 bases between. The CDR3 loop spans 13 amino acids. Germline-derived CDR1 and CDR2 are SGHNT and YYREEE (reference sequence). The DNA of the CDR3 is TGTGCCAGCAGTCATCCGGGACCCAAGGGCTACACCTTC. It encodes CASSHPGPKGYTF.

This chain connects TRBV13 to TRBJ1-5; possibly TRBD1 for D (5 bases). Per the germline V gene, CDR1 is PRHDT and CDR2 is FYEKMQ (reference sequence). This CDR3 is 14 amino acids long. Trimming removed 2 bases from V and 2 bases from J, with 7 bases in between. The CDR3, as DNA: TGTGCCAGCAGCTTATCGGGGGGCAATCAGCCCCAGCATTTT. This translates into CASSLSGGNQPQHF.

CDR3 bases: TGCGCCAGCAGCTTGACAGGGTTGGTGGGCAATCAGCCCCAGCATTTT. Its translation is CASSLTGLVGNQPQHF. J is TRBJ1-5 and V is TRBV5-1, with TRBD1 as a possible D gene (6 bases). Germline CDR1 SGHRS, CDR2 YFSETQ. This CDR3 contains 16 residues. Trimming pared 1 base from V and 2 bases from J, leaving 13 bases between.

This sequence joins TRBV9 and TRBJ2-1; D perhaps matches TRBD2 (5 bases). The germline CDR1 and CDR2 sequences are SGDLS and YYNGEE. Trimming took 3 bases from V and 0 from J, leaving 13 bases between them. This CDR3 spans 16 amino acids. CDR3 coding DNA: TGTGCCAGCAGCGCCAGGTCCCGGGGCTCCTACAATGAGCAGTTCTTC. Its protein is CASSARSRGSYNEQFF.

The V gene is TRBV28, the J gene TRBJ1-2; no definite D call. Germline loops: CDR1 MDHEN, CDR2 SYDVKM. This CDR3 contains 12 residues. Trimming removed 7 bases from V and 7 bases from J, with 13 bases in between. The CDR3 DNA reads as TGTGCCAGCATCTCGGCCTCGGGTGGCTACACCTTC. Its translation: CASISASGGYTF.

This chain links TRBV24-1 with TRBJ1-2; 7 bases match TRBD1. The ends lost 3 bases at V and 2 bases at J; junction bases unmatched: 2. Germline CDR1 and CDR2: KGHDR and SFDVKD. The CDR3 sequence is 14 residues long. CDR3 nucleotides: TGTGCCACCAGTGATCCGGGACAGAACTATGGCTACACCTTC. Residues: CATSDPGQNYGYTF.

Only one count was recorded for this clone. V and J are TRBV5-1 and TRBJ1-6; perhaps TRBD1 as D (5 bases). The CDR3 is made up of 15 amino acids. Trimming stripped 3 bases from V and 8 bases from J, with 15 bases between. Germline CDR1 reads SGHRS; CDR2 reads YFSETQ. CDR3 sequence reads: CASSSGPHRDSPLHF. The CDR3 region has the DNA TGCGCCAGCAGCTCGGGGCCCCACCGGGATTCACCCCTCCACTTT.

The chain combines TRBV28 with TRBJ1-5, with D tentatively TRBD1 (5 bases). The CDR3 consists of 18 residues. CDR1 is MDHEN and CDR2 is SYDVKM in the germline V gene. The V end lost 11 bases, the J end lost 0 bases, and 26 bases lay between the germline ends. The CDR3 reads CAWIAGQNVPNSNQPQHF. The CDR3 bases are TGTGCCTGGATTGCGGGGCAGAATGTCCCGAATAGCAATCAGCCCCAGCATTTT.